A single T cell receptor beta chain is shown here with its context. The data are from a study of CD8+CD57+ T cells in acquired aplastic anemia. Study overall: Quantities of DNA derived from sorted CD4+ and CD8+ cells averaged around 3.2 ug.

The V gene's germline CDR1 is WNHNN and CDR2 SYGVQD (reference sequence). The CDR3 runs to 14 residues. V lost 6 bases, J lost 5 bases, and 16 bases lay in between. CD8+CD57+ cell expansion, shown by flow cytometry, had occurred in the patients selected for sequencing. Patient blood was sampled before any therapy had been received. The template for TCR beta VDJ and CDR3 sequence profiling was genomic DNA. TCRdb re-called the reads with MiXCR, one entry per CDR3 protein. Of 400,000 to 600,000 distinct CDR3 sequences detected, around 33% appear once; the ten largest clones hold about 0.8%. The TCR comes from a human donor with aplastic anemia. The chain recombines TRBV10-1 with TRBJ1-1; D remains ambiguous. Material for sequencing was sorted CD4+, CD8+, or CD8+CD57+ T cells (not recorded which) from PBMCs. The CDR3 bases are TGCGCCAGCAGAATTAAGACCGGAGAGACTGAAGCTTTCTTT. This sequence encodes CASRIKTGETEAFF.